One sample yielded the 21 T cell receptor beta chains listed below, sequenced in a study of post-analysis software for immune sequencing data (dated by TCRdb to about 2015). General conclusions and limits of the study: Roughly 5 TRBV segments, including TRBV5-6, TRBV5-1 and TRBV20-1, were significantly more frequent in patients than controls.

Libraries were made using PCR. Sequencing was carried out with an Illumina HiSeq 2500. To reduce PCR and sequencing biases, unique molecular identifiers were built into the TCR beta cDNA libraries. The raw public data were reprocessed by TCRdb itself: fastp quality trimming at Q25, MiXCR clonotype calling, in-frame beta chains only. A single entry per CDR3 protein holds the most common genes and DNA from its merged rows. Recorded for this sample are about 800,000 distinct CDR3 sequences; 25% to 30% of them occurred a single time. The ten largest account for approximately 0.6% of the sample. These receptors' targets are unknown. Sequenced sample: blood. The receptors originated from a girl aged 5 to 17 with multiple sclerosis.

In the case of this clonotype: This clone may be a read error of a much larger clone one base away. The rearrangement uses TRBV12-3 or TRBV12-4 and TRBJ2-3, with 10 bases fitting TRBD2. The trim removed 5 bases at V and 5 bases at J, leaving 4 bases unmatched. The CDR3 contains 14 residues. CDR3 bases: TGTGCCAGCAGTGGCAAGCGGGGGGGAGATACGCAGTATTTT. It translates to CASSGKRGGDTQYF.

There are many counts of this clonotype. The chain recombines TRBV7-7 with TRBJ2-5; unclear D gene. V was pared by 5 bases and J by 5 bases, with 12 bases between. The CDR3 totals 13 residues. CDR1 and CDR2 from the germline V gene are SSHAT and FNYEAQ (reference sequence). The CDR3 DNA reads TGTGCCAGCAGCCTCCAGCTGGAGGAGACCCAGTACTTC. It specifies CASSLQLEETQYF.

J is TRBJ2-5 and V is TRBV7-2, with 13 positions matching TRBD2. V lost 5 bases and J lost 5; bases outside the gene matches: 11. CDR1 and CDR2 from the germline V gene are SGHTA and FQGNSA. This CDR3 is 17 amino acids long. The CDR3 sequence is CASSLVLAGGPLETQYF. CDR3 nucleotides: TGTGCCAGCAGCCTCGTACTAGCGGGGGGGCCCCTGGAGACCCAGTACTTC.

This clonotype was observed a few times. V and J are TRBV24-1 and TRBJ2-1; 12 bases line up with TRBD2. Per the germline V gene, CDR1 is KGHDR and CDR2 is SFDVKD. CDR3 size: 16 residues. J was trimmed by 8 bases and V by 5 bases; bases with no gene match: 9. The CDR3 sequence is CATSAQSTSGSHEQFF. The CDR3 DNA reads TGTGCCACCAGTGCCCAGTCGACTAGCGGGAGTCATGAGCAGTTCTTC.

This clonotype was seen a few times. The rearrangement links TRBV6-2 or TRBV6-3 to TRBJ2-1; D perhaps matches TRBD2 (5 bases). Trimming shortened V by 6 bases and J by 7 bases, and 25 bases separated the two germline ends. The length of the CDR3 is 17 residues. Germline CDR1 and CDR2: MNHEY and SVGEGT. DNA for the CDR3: TGTGCCAGCAGCCGAACCCTGAGCGGAGTTGCGTGGAATGAGCAGTTCTTC. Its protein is CASSRTLSGVAWNEQFF.

CDR3 DNA: TGCGCCAGCAGCCGAACAATCGGGCTAGCGGGAAGCTCCTACGAGCAGTACTTC. Translation gives CASSRTIGLAGSSYEQYF. The rearrangement links TRBV4-3 to TRBJ2-7; TRBD2 aligns across 9 bases. The trim removed 4 bases at V and 0 bases at J, leaving 13 bases unmatched. CDR1 is LGHNA and CDR2 is YSLEER in the germline V gene. The CDR3 is 18 amino acids.

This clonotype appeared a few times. CDR3 sequence reads: CASSPLWVSGTISYNEQFF. The DNA for the CDR3 is TGTGCCAGCAGCCCCCTCTGGGTTAGCGGGACCATCTCCTACAATGAGCAGTTCTTC. The chain links TRBV6-2 or TRBV6-3 to TRBJ2-1; 8 bases align to TRBD2. V shed 6 bases and J 0 bases; nucleotides not matched to a gene: 16. The germline V gene has CDR1 MNHEY and CDR2 SVGEGT. This CDR3 region has 19 residues.

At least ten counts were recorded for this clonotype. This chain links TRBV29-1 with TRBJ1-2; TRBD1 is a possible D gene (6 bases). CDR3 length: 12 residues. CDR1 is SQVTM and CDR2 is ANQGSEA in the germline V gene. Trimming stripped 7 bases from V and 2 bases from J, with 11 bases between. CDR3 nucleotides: TGCAGCGCCCAGGACAGAAACTATGGCTACACCTTC. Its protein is CSAQDRNYGYTF.

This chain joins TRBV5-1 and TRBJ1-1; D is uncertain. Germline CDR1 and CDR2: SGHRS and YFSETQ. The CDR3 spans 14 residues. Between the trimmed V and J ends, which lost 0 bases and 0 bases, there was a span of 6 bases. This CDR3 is CASSLEPLNTEAFF. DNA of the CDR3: TGCGCCAGCAGCTTGGAACCGTTGAACACTGAAGCTTTCTTT.

CDR3: CASSPTGFYRYEAFF. CDR3 DNA sequence: TGTGCCAGCAGTCCCACAGGGTTTTATCGGTATGAAGCTTTCTTT. V usage is TRBV28 and J usage is TRBJ1-1; maybe TRBD1 (6 bases). In germline, CDR1 is MDHEN, CDR2 SYDVKM. Trimming left V 5 bases short and J 7 bases short, with 20 bases between. This CDR3 has 15 amino acids.

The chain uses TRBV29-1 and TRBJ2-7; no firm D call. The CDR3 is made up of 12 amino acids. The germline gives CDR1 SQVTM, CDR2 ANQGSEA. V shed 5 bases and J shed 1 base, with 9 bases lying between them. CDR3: CSVRTVSYEQYF. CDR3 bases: TGCAGCGTTCGAACGGTTTCCTACGAGCAGTACTTC.

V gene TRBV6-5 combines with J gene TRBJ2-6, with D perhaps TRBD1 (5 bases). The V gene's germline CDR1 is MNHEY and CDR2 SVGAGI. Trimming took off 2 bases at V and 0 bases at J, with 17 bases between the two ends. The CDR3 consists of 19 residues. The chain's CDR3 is CASSYPRFSGSSGANVLTF. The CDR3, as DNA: TGTGCCAGCAGTTACCCACGGTTTTCAGGGTCCTCTGGGGCCAACGTCCTGACTTTC.

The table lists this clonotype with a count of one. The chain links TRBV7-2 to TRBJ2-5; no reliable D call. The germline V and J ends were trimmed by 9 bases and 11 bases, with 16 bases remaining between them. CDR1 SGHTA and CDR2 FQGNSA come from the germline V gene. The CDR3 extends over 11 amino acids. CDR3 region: CASLEFNEQYF. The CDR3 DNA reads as TGTGCCAGTTTAGAGTTCAATGAGCAGTACTTC.

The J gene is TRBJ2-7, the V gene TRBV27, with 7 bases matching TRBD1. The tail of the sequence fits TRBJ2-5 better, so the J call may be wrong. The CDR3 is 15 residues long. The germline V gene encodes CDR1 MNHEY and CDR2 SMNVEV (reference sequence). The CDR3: CASRTYRGPLKTQYF. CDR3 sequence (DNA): TGTGCCAGCAGGACGTACAGGGGACCACTAAAGACCCAGTACTTC.

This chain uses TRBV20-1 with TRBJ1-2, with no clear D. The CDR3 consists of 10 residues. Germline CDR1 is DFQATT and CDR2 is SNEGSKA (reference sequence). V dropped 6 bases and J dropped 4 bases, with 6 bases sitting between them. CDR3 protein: CSASLYGYTF. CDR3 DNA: TGCAGTGCCAGTCTCTATGGCTACACCTTC.

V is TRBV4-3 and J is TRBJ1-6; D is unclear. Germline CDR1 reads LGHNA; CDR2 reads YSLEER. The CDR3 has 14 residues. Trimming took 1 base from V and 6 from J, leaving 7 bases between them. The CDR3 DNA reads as TGCGCCAGCAGCCAAGTGGAATTTAATTCACCCCTCCACTTT. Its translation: CASSQVEFNSPLHF.

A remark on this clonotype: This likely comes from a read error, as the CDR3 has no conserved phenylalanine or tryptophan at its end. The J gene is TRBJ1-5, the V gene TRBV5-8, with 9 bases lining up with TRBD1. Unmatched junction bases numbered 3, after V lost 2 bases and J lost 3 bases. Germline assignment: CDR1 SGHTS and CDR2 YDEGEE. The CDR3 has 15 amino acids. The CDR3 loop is CASSFGTGNNQPQHL. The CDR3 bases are TGTGCCAGCAGCTTTGGGACAGGGAACAATCAGCCCCAGCATCTT.

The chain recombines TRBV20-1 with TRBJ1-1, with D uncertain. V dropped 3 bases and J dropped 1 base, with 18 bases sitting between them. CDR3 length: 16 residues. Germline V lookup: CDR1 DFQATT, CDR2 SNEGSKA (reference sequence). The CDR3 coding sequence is TGCAGTGCTAGTACTCAACGGGTGACGGGGAACACTGAAGCTTTCTTT. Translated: CSASTQRVTGNTEAFF.

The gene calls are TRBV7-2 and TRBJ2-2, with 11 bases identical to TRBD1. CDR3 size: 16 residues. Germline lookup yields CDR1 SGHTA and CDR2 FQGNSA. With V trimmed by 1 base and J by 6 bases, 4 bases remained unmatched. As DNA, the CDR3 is TGTGCCAGCAGCTTAGGATGGACAGGGGGCCCCGGGGAGCTGTTTTTT. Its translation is CASSLGWTGGPGELFF.

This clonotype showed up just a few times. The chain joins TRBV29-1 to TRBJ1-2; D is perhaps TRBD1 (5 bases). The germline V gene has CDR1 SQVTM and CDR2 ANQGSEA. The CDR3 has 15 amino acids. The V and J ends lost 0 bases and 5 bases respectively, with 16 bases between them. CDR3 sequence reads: CSVEDPATALYGYTF. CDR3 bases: TGCAGCGTTGAAGATCCGGCGACAGCCCTTTATGGCTACACCTTC. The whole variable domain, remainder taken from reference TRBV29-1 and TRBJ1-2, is SAVISQKPSRDICQRGTSLTIQCQVDSQVTMMFWYRQQPGQSLTLIATANQGSEATYESGFVIDKFPISRPNLTFSTLTVSNMSPEDSSIYLCSVEDPATALYGYTFGSGTRLTVV.

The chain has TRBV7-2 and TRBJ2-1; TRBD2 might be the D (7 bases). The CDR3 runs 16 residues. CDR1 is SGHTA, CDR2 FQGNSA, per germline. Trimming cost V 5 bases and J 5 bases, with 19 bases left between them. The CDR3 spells CASSPRRGGFHNEQFF. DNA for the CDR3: TGTGCCAGCAGCCCCCGTAGGGGGGGGTTCCACAATGAGCAGTTCTTC.